This T cell receptor beta chain is drawn from a study of blood T cell repertoires in COVID-19. About the research overall: The United States, Italy and Spain were the sources of the acute and convalescent COVID-19 samples.

This CDR3 contains 13 residues. V shed 5 bases, J shed 4 bases, and the junction held 4 bases outside the gene matches. Germline CDR1 KGHSH, CDR2 LQKENI. This clone came up a few times. Original analysis: Using reference gene primer amplification, nucleated cell counts were estimated. Method: immunoSEQ multiplex PCR; TCRdb's copy keeps in-frame clones and lacks some. Clone size and the V and J calls come from that table; the DNA yielded D and trimming. The repertoire holds some 120,000 clones, with about 70% as singletons. The chain carries TRBV18 and TRBJ2-5, with 7 bases fitting TRBD1. The TCR sequence derives from a man aged 60 to 75 with acute or convalescent COVID-19. The source material was peripheral blood. The CDR3 region is CASSANRGETQYF. The CDR3 DNA follows: TGTGCCAGCTCAGCCAACAGGGGAGAGACCCAGTACTTC.